The present T cell receptor (beta chain) was sequenced within a study of blood T cell repertoires in COVID-19. Across the whole study: Sites across the United States, Italy and Spain contributed samples from acute and convalescent COVID-19.

The authors' processing: From reference gene primer amplification, estimates of nucleated cell counts were derived. Sequenced by immunoSEQ multiplex PCR; TCRdb stores in-frame clones only, minus some. The V and J calls and clone size come from that table; D and trimming were worked out from the DNA. The table has 25,000 to 30,000 clones, about 90% seen once. Trimming left V 1 base short and J 5 bases short, with 18 bases between. The CDR3 has 16 amino acids. CDR1 is SGHNT, CDR2 YYREEE, per germline (reference sequence). This chain links TRBV5-4 with TRBJ1-1, with TRBD1 as a possible D gene (5 bases). The sequence came from a woman aged 60-75 years with active COVID-19. Sequenced material: peripheral blood. CDR3 in amino acids: CASSLYSYAGGTEAFF. DNA of the CDR3: TGTGCCAGCAGCTTGTATTCGTACGCCGGGGGGACTGAAGCTTTCTTT.